Described below is a single T cell receptor beta chain sequence and its context. What it binds is not known. This specimen belongs to a study of cytotoxic CD8 clonotypes in ibrutinib-treated CLL. Whole-study findings and limits: Clonality rose at ibrutinib response, held steady in sustained remission, and fell toward baseline at progression. Sustained-remission and progressing patients had different sampling times.

CDR1 and CDR2 (germline): MDHEN, SYDVKM. Trimming shortened V by 3 bases and J by 6 bases, and 12 bases separated the two germline ends. The CDR3 covers 13 residues. Target depth was 1 in 200,000 to 1 in 1 million T cells, about 10x per clonotype. Some clones are missing from TCRdb's copy, which holds only in-frame ones; the method was immunoSEQ multiplex PCR. The data contain some 85,000 clones, more than 70% of them singletons. The V call is TRBV28, the J call TRBJ2-7, with D tentatively TRBD1 or TRBD2 (5 bases each). The receptor comes from a human donor with chronic lymphocytic leukemia. The material sequenced was PBMCs, taken after 24 months of ibrutinib treatment. CDR3 region: CASSFLGTREQYF. CDR3 bases: TGTGCCAGCAGTTTCTTGGGGACCCGCGAGCAGTACTTC.